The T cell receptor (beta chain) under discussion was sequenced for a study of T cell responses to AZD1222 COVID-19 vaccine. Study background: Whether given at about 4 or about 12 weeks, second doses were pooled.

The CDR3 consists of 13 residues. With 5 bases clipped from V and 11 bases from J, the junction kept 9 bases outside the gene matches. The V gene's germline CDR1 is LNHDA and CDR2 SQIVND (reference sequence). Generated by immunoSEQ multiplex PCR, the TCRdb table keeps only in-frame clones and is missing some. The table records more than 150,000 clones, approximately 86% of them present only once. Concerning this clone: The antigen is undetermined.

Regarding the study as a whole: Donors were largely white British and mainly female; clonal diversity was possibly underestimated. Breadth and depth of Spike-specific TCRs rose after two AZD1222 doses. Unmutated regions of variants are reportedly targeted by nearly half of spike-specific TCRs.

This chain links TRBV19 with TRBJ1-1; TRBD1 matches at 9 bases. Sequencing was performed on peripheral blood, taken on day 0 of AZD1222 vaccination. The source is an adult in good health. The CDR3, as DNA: TGTGCCAGTAGTGCCCGGGACAGGGCTGGTGCTTTCTTT. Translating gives CASSARDRAGAFF.